Below are 21 T cell receptor beta chains sequenced from a single sample in a study of shared clonotypes between healthy human individuals. Sequencing was performed with immunoSEQ multiplex PCR; in TCRdb, only in-frame clones are kept and a portion is missing. The repertoire includes 450,000 to 700,000 clones, over 95% of them detected once, and over 0.09% sits in the top ten. CD45RO-negative CD8 cells positively selected for CCR7 made up the naive population, which excluded terminally differentiated effector memory CD45RA+ cells. The sequenced sample consisted of naive CD8+ T cells sorted from blood. These TCRs come from a woman aged 25 to 45 in good health.

The V call is TRBV30, the J call TRBJ2-7, with D possibly being TRBD1 (6 bases). This CDR3 spans 15 amino acids. Trimming left V 4 bases short and J 3 bases short, with 19 bases between. In germline, CDR1 is GTSNPN, CDR2 SVGIG (reference sequence). DNA for the CDR3: TGTGCCTGGACCGGAGGATCGGGACACCGCTACGAGCAGTACTTC. It is translated as CAWTGGSGHRYEQYF. The whole variable domain, remainder taken from reference TRBV30 and TRBJ2-7, is SQTIHQWPATLVQPVGSPLSLECTVEGTSNPNLYWYRQAAGRGLQLLFYSVGIGQISSEVPQNLSASRPQDRQFILSSKKLLLSDSGFYLCAWTGGSGHRYEQYFGPGTRLTVT.

The CDR3 DNA reads as TGTGCCAGCAGCTTCCCTCGGACACGGCACTCTGGAAACACCATATATTTT. Protein: CASSFPRTRHSGNTIYF. V and J are TRBV11-2 and TRBJ1-3; weak D call: TRBD1 (5 bases). The CDR3 spans 17 residues. CDR1 SGHAT and CDR2 FQNNGV come from the germline V gene. V lost 3 bases, J lost 0 bases, and 15 bases lay in between.

The chain combines TRBV28 with TRBJ1-2; D not certain. This CDR3 has 14 residues. Deletions cut 1 base from V and 2 bases from J, with 8 bases between. Germline CDR1 MDHEN, CDR2 SYDVKM. CDR3 DNA: TGTGCCAGCAGTTTATACGGCAGCAACTATGGCTACACCTTC. Translating gives CASSLYGSNYGYTF.

This chain uses TRBV4-1 with TRBJ2-7; 8 bases fit TRBD1. The CDR3 runs to 14 residues. The V segment lost 1 base and the J segment 7 bases; nucleotides outside the gene matches: 6. The germline CDR1 and CDR2 sequences are MGHRA and YSYEKL. The CDR3 protein is CASSQAATGEEQYF. CDR3 coding DNA: TGCGCCAGCAGCCAAGCGGCGACAGGGGAGGAGCAGTACTTC.

With respect to this clone: This CDR3 is also generated by other DNA sequences in the sample. The chain couples TRBV6-1 to TRBJ2-7; D is unresolved. CDR1 MNHNS and CDR2 SASEGT come from the germline V gene. The CDR3 loop spans 11 amino acids. Trimming removed 3 bases from V and 2 bases from J, with 2 bases in between. The DNA for the CDR3 is TGTGCCAGCAGTGATCCCTACGAGCAGTACTTC. This gives the protein CASSDPYEQYF.

This clone was found once. The DNA of the CDR3 is TGTGCCAGCACCATTGGGGCAGGGGGACACTATGGCTACACCTTC. Protein: CASTIGAGGHYGYTF. The chain has TRBV28 and TRBJ1-2; TRBD1 agrees at 7 bases. J was trimmed by 3 bases and V by 7 bases; bases with no gene match: 11. The CDR3 length is 15 residues. Germline-derived CDR1 and CDR2 are MDHEN and SYDVKM.

V gene TRBV19 combines with J gene TRBJ1-1; TRBD1 agrees at 8 bases. The CDR3 is made up of 16 amino acids. J was trimmed by 0 bases and V by 5 bases; bases with no gene match: 8. Germline values: CDR1 LNHDA, CDR2 SQIVND (reference sequence). The CDR3 region has the DNA TGTGCCAGTAGTCCGGACAGGGAGAATATGAACACTGAAGCTTTCTTT. Translated: CASSPDRENMNTEAFF.

The CDR3 DNA follows: TGCGCCAGCAGTGAAGGAGGACAGAGCTCTGGGGCCAACGTCCTGACTTTC. Translation gives CASSEGGQSSGANVLTF. The rearrangement joins TRBV10-1 to TRBJ2-6, with D possibly TRBD1 on 6 matching bases. The CDR3 has 17 residues. V was clipped by 3 bases and J by 0 bases, with 12 bases between them. Germline V lookup: CDR1 WNHNN, CDR2 SYGVQD (reference sequence).

The V call is TRBV28, the J call TRBJ1-4; D is perhaps TRBD1 (5 bases). The germline V gene encodes CDR1 MDHEN and CDR2 SYDVKM. V lost 6 bases and J 5 bases, leaving 16 bases between the germline ends. This CDR3 is 15 amino acids long. CDR3 sequence (DNA): TGTGCCAGCAGCTCCCTCGGGACGGGGAATGAAAAACTGTTTTTT. It encodes CASSSLGTGNEKLFF.

This chain connects TRBV29-1 to TRBJ1-3; tentative D call: TRBD1 (5 bases). This CDR3 contains 15 residues. Trimming pared 1 base from V and 3 bases from J, leaving 13 bases between. Germline CDR1 reads SQVTM; CDR2 reads ANQGSEA. CDR3 amino acids: CSVEGGSGYGNTIYF. The CDR3 DNA is TGCAGCGTTGAAGGGGGGTCCGGGTATGGAAACACCATATATTTT.

J is TRBJ2-7 and V is TRBV6-5; 7 bases agree with TRBD1. The V and J ends lost 0 bases and 3 bases, in that order; junction bases with no gene match: 8. The CDR3 loop spans 16 amino acids. Germline V lookup: CDR1 MNHEY, CDR2 SVGAGI. CDR3 amino acids: CASSYSEQGFRYEQYF. The CDR3 nucleotides are TGTGCCAGCAGTTACTCCGAACAGGGGTTCCGCTACGAGCAGTACTTC.

The V gene is TRBV30, the J gene TRBJ2-3; TRBD1 is a possible D gene (6 bases). CDR3 length: 12 amino acids. CDR1 and CDR2 (germline): GTSNPN, SVGIG (reference sequence). Deletions cut 4 bases from V and 1 base from J, with 6 bases between. CDR3 nucleotide sequence: TGTGCCTGGAACAGGGGCACAGATACGCAGTATTTT. Translated, it gives CAWNRGTDTQYF.

The V gene is TRBV6-5, the J gene TRBJ2-7, with D possibly being TRBD2 (6 bases). Germline assignment: CDR1 MNHEY and CDR2 SVGAGI. V shed 2 bases and J shed 2 bases, with 7 bases lying between them. This CDR3 spans 13 amino acids. The CDR3: CASSYAGTYEQYF. CDR3 coding DNA: TGTGCCAGCAGTTACGCGGGAACCTACGAGCAGTACTTC.

Comment on this clone: This CDR3 is also generated by other DNA sequences in the sample. The V gene is TRBV27, the J gene TRBJ2-7; possible D gene TRBD2, 6 bases. V lost 5 bases and J 3 bases, leaving 14 bases between the germline ends. This CDR3 has 14 amino acids. Looked up from germline, CDR1 is MNHEY and CDR2 is SMNVEV (reference sequence). The CDR3 reads CASSLGGGVYEQYF. In DNA form, the CDR3 reads TGTGCCAGCAGTCTAGGCGGAGGGGTCTACGAGCAGTACTTC.

The chain joins TRBV6-1 to TRBJ2-7; 12 bases match TRBD2. The germline gives CDR1 MNHNS, CDR2 SASEGT. After removal of 2 bases from V and 3 bases from J, the junction contained 8 bases not matched to a gene. The CDR3 covers 17 residues. CDR3 amino acids: CASSESRGLAGYYEQYF. CDR3 bases: TGTGCCAGCAGTGAATCCCGCGGACTAGCGGGATACTACGAGCAGTACTTC.

This clone came up once. The J gene is TRBJ2-1, the V gene TRBV25-1; no definite D call. The V and J ends lost 4 bases and 10 bases respectively, with 8 bases between them. The CDR3 totals 11 residues. Per germline, CDR1 MGHDK and CDR2 SYGVNS. This CDR3 reads CASSGTIEQFF. For the CDR3, the DNA is TGTGCCAGCAGTGGGACCATCGAGCAGTTCTTC.

DNA of the CDR3: TGTGCCAGCAGTCAAACAGGGCCCCCTCAGCCCCAGCATTTT. Its translation: CASSQTGPPQPQHF. This chain joins TRBV27 and TRBJ1-5, with D tentatively TRBD1 (6 bases). The ends were cut back, 5 bases at V and 6 bases at J, with 14 bases in the middle. The germline gives CDR1 MNHEY, CDR2 SMNVEV (reference sequence). CDR3 length: 14 amino acids.

About this clone: Distinct nucleotide sequences in the sample also encode this CDR3. This sequence joins TRBV11-2 and TRBJ2-7; TRBD1 aligns across 8 bases. The CDR3 loop spans 14 amino acids. After removal of 3 bases from V and 0 bases from J, the junction contained 1 base not matched to a gene. Germline CDR1 and CDR2: SGHAT and FQNNGV. CDR3 sequence (DNA): TGTGCCAGCAGCTTCGACAGGGGCTCCTACGAGCAGTACTTC. Amino acid sequence: CASSFDRGSYEQYF.

V and J are TRBV28 and TRBJ2-4; perhaps TRBD2 as D (6 bases). CDR1 and CDR2 from the germline V gene are MDHEN and SYDVKM. V shed 6 bases and J shed 3 bases, with 15 bases lying between them. The CDR3 is made up of 15 amino acids. Written as DNA, the CDR3 is TGTGCCAGCAGCCCCCGGGGGTACCGCAAAAACATTCAGTACTTC. Its protein product is CASSPRGYRKNIQYF.

The rearrangement joins TRBV7-6 to TRBJ2-2; possible D gene TRBD1, 5 bases. Germline-derived CDR1 and CDR2 are SGHVS and FNYEAQ. Between the trimmed V and J ends, which lost 1 base and 1 base, there was a span of 7 bases. The length of the CDR3 is 15 residues. As DNA, the CDR3 is TGTGCCAGCAGCTTAGGGACACAGAACACCGGGGAGCTGTTTTTT. Translation gives CASSLGTQNTGELFF.

This clone has a single count. DNA for the CDR3: TGTGCCTGCGGGGCGCCCGGTAAACGGGAGCTGTTTTTT. Protein product: CACGAPGKRELFF. This rearrangement joins TRBV7-9 to TRBJ2-2; TRBD2 is a possible D gene (6 bases). Trimming cost V 11 bases and J 9 bases, with 19 bases left between them. This CDR3 is 13 amino acids long. Germline lookup yields CDR1 SEHNR and CDR2 FQNEAQ (reference sequence).